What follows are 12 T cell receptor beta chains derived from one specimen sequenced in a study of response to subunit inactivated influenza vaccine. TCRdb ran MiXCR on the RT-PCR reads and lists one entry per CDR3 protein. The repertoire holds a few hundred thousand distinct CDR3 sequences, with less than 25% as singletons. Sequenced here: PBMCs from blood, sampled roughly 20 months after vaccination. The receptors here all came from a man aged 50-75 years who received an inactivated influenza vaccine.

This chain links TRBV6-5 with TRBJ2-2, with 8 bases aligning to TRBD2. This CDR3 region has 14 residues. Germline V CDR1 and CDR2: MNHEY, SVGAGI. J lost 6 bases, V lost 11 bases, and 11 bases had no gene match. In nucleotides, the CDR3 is TGTGCCCCAGCAGGGACTAGAGTTCCCGGGGAGCTGTTTTTT. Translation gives CAPAGTRVPGELFF.

CDR3 amino acids: CAIGTSNQPQHF. In nucleotides, the CDR3 is TGTGCCATTGGGACTTCTAATCAGCCCCAGCATTTT. The V and J genes are TRBV10-3 and TRBJ1-5, with D maybe TRBD1 (5 bases). The V end lost 9 bases, the J end lost 4 bases, and 10 bases lay between the germline ends. Germline CDR1 ENHRY, CDR2 SYGVKD. The CDR3 consists of 12 residues.

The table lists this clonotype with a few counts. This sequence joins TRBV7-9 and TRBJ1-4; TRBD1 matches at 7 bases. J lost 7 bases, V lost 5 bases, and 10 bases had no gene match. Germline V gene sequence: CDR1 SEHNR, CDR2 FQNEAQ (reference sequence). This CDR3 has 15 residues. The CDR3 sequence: CASSPSGGGAEKLFF. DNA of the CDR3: TGTGCCAGCAGCCCCTCAGGGGGTGGGGCTGAAAAACTGTTTTTT.

CDR3: CASSQDLLSSYNEQFF. The CDR3 DNA sequence: TGTGCCAGCAGCCAAGATTTGCTAAGCTCCTACAATGAGCAGTTCTTC. The V and J genes are TRBV14 and TRBJ2-1; D uncertain. Per germline, CDR1 SGHDN and CDR2 FVKESK. The V gene lost 0 bases and the J gene lost 0 bases, with 9 bases spanning the gap. The CDR3 has 16 amino acids.

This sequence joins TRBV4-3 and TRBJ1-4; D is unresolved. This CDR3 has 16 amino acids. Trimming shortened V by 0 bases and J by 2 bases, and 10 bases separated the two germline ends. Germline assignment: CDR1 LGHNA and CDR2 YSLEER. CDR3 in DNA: TGCGCCAGCAGCCAAGATAGTAAGGGTACTAATGAAAAACTGTTTTTT. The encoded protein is CASSQDSKGTNEKLFF.

The CDR3 loop reads CASIVGGRWTEAFF. CDR3 nucleotides: TGTGCCAGCATAGTAGGGGGGAGGTGGACTGAAGCTTTCTTT. The rearrangement uses TRBV28 and TRBJ1-1, with D possibly TRBD1 on 6 matching bases. The CDR3 is 14 residues long. Germline CDR1 reads MDHEN; CDR2 reads SYDVKM. V gave up 7 bases and J gave up 5 bases, with 17 bases separating them. Full variable domain (remainder filled in from reference TRBV28 and TRBJ1-1): DVKVTQSSRYLVKRTGEKVFLECVQDMDHENMFWYRQDPGLGLRLIYFSYDVKMKEKGDIPEGYSVSREKKERFSLILESASTNQTSMYLCASIVGGRWTEAFFGQGTRLTVV.

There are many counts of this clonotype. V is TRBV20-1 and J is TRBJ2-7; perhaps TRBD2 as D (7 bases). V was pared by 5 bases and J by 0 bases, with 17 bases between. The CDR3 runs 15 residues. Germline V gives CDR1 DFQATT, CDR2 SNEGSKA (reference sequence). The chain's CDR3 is CSAVVRGAYSYEQYF. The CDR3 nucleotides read TGCAGTGCTGTGGTACGGGGGGCATACTCCTACGAGCAGTACTTC.

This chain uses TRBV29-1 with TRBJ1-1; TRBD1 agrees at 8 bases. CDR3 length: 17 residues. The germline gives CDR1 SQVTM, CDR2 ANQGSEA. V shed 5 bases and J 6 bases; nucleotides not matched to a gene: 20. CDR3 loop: CSVRVGQGAADWSEAFF. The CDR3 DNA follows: TGCAGCGTTCGAGTCGGGCAGGGGGCGGCGGATTGGTCTGAAGCTTTCTTT.

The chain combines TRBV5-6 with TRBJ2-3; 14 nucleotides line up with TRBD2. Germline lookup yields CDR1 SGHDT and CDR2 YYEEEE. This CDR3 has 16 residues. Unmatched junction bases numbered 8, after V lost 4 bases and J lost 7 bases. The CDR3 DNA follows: TGTGCCAGCAGCGCGGGACTAGCGGGAGAGTTGTATACGCAGTATTTT. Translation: CASSAGLAGELYTQYF. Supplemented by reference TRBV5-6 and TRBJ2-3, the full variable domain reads DAGVTQSPTHLIKTRGQQVTLRCSPKSGHDTVSWYQQALGQGPQFIFQYYEEEERQRGNFPDRFSGHQFPNYSSELNVNALLLGDSALYLCASSAGLAGELYTQYFGPGTRLTVL.

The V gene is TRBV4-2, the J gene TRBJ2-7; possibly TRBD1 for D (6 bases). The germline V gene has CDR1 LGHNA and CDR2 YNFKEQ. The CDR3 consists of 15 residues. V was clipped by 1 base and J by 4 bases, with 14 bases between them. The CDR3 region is CASSQGQERGYEQYF. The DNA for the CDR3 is TGTGCCAGCAGCCAAGGACAGGAAAGAGGATACGAGCAGTACTTC.

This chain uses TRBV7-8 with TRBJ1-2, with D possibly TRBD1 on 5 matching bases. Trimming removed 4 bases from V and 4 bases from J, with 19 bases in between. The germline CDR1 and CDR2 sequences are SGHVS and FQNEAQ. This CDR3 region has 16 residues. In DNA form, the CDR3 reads TGTGCCAGCAGCTCCGCCGGGACCTTGGGCATCTATGGCTACACCTTC. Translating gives CASSSAGTLGIYGYTF.

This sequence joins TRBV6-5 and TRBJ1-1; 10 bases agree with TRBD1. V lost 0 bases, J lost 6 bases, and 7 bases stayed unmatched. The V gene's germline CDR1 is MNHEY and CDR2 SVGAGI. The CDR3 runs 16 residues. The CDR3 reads CASSYSGTGVGAEAFF. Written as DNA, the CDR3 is TGTGCCAGCAGTTACTCGGGGACAGGGGTTGGGGCTGAAGCTTTCTTT.